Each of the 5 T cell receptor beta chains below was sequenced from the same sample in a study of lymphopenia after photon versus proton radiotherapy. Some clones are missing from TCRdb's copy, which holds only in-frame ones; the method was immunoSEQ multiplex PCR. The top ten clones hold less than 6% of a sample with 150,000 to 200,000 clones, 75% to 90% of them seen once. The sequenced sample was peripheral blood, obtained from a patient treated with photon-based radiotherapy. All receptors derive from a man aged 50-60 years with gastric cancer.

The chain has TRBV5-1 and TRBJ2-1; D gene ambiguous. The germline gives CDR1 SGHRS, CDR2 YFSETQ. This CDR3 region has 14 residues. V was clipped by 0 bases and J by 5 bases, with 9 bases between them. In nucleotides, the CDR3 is TGCGCCAGCAGCTTGGGAGGAAAGGACAATGAGCAGTTCTTC. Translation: CASSLGGKDNEQFF.

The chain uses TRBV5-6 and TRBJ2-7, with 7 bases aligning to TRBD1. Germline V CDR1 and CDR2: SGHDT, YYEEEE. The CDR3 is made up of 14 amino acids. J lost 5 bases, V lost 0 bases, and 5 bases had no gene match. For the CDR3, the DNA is TGTGCCAGCAGCTTGGCTGACAGGGAAAACGAGCAGTACTTC. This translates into CASSLADRENEQYF.

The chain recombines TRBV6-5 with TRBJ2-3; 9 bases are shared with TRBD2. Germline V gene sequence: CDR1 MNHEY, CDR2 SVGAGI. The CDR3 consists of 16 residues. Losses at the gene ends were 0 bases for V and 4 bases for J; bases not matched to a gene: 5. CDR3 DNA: TGTGCCAGCAGTTACTCGGCGGGAGGGCCTCCAGATACGCAGTATTTT. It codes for CASSYSAGGPPDTQYF.

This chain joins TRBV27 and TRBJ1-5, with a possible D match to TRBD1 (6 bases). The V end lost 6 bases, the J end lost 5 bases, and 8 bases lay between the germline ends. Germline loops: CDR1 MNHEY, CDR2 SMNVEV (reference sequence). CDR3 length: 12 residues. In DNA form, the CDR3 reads TGTGCCAGCAGCTCAGGGGATCAGCCCCAGCATTTT. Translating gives CASSSGDQPQHF.

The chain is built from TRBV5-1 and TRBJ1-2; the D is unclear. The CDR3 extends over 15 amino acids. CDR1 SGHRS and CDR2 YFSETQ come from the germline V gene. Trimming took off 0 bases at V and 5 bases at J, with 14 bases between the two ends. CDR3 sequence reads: CASSLGKRTPYGYTF. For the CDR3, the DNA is TGCGCCAGCAGCTTGGGGAAAAGGACTCCTTATGGCTACACCTTC.